The rows below give T cell receptor beta chains drawn from one sample of a study of T cell responses to AZD1222 COVID-19 vaccine. The protocol was immunoSEQ multiplex PCR, while the TCRdb copy is restricted to in-frame clones and leaves out a portion. The data contain more than 120,000 clones, approximately 86% of them singletons. The sample was peripheral blood, taken 28 days after the second dose of the MenACWY control vaccine. The receptors originated from an adult who received the MenACWY meningococcal vaccine as a control. The CDR3 runs from the conserved cysteine through the conserved F or W. The D gene is left open where the match is weak. Rows give clone size only sometimes, using once, few, many, or a class for an expanded clone.

V gene	J gene	clone size	D gene	CDR3 DNA	CDR3 protein
TRBV9	TRBJ1-6	NA	NA	TGTGCCAGCAGTCTCGACGGAAATTCACCCCTCCACTTT	CASSLDGNSPLHF
TRBV10-3	TRBJ2-3	few	NA	TGTGCCATCAAGGGCGGGCGCTCTGATACGCAGTATTTT	CAIKGGRSDTQYF
TRBV7-2	TRBJ2-3	few	TRBD2	TGTGCCAGCAGCCCCCCTAGCGGGAGAGGGATAAGAGATACGCAGTATTTT	CASSPPSGRGIRDTQYF
TRBV30	TRBJ2-5	NA	NA	TGTGCCTGCTCCCCTGGACCCCAGTACTTC	CACSPGPQYF
TRBV30	TRBJ1-2	NA	NA	TGTGCCTGGAGTGGCCAGGGGTATGGCTACACCTTC	CAWSGQGYGYTF
TRBV6-2/TRBV6-3	TRBJ1-1	few	NA	TGTGCCAGCAGTTACTCGAAGGGTGGTGGAATGAACACTGAAGCTTTCTTT	CASSYSKGGGMNTEAFF
TRBV28	TRBJ2-7	NA	NA	TGTGCCAGCAGTTTAGGGGGCCGCGAGCAGTACTTC	CASSLGGREQYF
TRBV27	TRBJ2-7	NA	NA	TGTGCCAGCACCTTCGAACTAATGTGGTACTTC	CASTFELMWYF
TRBV11-3	TRBJ2-1	NA	TRBD2	TGTGCCAGCAGCTTGCTAGCGGGTTCCTACAATGAGCAGTTCTTC	CASSLLAGSYNEQFF
TRBV4-3	TRBJ1-3	NA	TRBD1	TGCGCCAGCAGCCAAGACCTGAGACAGGGGCACCTCAGGTCTGGAAACACCATATATTTT	CASSQDLRQGHLRSGNTIYF
TRBV28	TRBJ1-5	once	TRBD1	TGTGCCAGCAGTTTACGTAACAGGGGGGTTCAGCCCCAGCATTTT	CASSLRNRGVQPQHF
TRBV3-1/TRBV3-2	TRBJ1-6	NA	NA	TGTGCCAGCAGCCAGAGCTCCTATAATTCACCCCTCCACTTT	CASSQSSYNSPLHF
TRBV10-3	TRBJ2-3	NA	NA	TGTGCCATCAGTAATCCGACAGATACGCAGTATTTT	CAISNPTDTQYF
TRBV11-2	TRBJ2-5	NA	TRBD1	TGTGCCAGCAGCCCGGGACAGTACCAAGAGACCCAGTACTTC	CASSPGQYQETQYF
TRBV7-9	TRBJ2-7	NA	TRBD2	TGTGCCAGCAGCACCTTAGCGGGACTCTCCTACGAGCAGTACTTC	CASSTLAGLSYEQYF
TRBV25-1	TRBJ1-4	NA	NA	TGTGCCAGCAATTCGGGGGGGCCCCGCGAAAAACTGTTTTTT	CASNSGGPREKLFF
TRBV6-2/TRBV6-3	TRBJ2-1	few	NA	TGTGCCAGCAGTTACCTTCTAGGGTCCTACAATGAGCAGTTCTTC	CASSYLLGSYNEQFF
TRBV7-9	TRBJ2-1	NA	TRBD2	TGTGCCAGCAGCCCTAGCGGGAGGGACTACAATGAGCAGTTCTTC	CASSPSGRDYNEQFF
TRBV5-3	TRBJ1-1	NA	TRBD1	TGTGCCAGAAGCCCTACCCGGGACAGCTTAGCAGAAGCTTTCTTT	CARSPTRDSLAEAFF
TRBV9	TRBJ1-3	NA	NA	TGTGCCAGCAGCGTAGGCGGGGCGGGGGGACACTCTGGAAACACCATATATTTT	CASSVGGAGGHSGNTIYF
TRBV28	TRBJ1-1	NA	TRBD1	TGTGCCAGCAGCATTAGGACAGGGGGCACTGAAGCTTTCTTT	CASSIRTGGTEAFF
TRBV6-2/TRBV6-3	TRBJ1-1	NA	NA	TGTGCCAGCAGCCCGGGACGGCCGGCGGCCGAAGCTTTCTTT	CASSPGRPAAEAFF
TRBV29-1	TRBJ2-3	NA	NA	TGCAGCGTTGAAGGTGGGGTCACGGATACGCAGTATTTT	CSVEGGVTDTQYF
TRBV29-1	TRBJ1-2	NA	NA	TGCAGCGTTGGGACAGTTTCTGGCTACACCTTC	CSVGTVSGYTF
TRBV5-1	TRBJ1-1	NA	NA	TGCGCCAGCAGCTTGGATTCGGGGAGCACTGAAGCTTTCTTT	CASSLDSGSTEAFF
TRBV29-1	TRBJ1-1	NA	NA	TGCAGCGTTGATCGGGCACTTTCTGAAGCTTTCTTT	CSVDRALSEAFF
TRBV5-1	TRBJ1-2	NA	NA	TGCGCCAGCAGCCCGCCGGGTGAGGGCTACACCTTC	CASSPPGEGYTF
TRBV6-5	TRBJ1-5	NA	NA	TGTGCCAGCAGGACTGGAACCAATCAGCCCCAGCATTTT	CASRTGTNQPQHF
TRBV7-8	TRBJ2-7	NA	NA	TGTGCCAGCAGCTTATCGCGGGGCCTCAGCTCCTACGAGCAGTACTTC	CASSLSRGLSSYEQYF
TRBV6-5	TRBJ1-2	NA	NA	TGTGCCAGCAGTTGGGGGCGGACAGTGGGCGGCTACACCTTC	CASSWGRTVGGYTF
TRBV5-6	TRBJ1-6	once	NA	TGTGCCAGCAGCTTGCTGGGAGAGGGGTCACCCCTCCACTTT	CASSLLGEGSPLHF
TRBV2	TRBJ1-2	NA	NA	TGTGCCAGCGCATCGGTAAACTATGGCTACACCTTC	CASASVNYGYTF
TRBV18	TRBJ1-5	NA	TRBD1	TGTGCCAGCTCTCTAGGGACAGGGGCTCTCCAGCCCCAGCATTTT	CASSLGTGALQPQHF
TRBV3-1/TRBV3-2	TRBJ1-3	NA	TRBD1	TGTGCCAGCAGCCAAGAGGGGCGAGGGGGCAGGTCTGGAAACACCATATATTTT	CASSQEGRGGRSGNTIYF
TRBV7-9	TRBJ2-2	few	NA	TGTGCCAGCAGCTTAGACGGGGTCACCGGGGAGCTGTTTTTT	CASSLDGVTGELFF
TRBV5-4	TRBJ1-1	NA	NA	TGTGCCAGCAGCTTGTATCTTCTTACTGAAGCTTTCTTT	CASSLYLLTEAFF
TRBV19	TRBJ2-2	NA	TRBD2	TGTGCCAGCGGAACGGACGGGAGGACTCTAACCGGGGAGCTGTTTTTT	CASGTDGRTLTGELFF
TRBV6-2/TRBV6-3	TRBJ2-2	NA	TRBD2	TGTGCCAGCAGTTTCGCCTCTAGCGGGAGGGCCACCGGGGAGCTGTTTTTT	CASSFASSGRATGELFF
TRBV6-5	TRBJ2-7	NA	NA	TGTGCCAGCAGCCCCGACGGGACAACCTACGAGCAGTACTTC	CASSPDGTTYEQYF
TRBV7-8	TRBJ2-4	once	TRBD1	TGTGCCAGCAGCTTGACAGGGGGGCCCAAAAACATTCAGTACTTC	CASSLTGGPKNIQYF
TRBV6-4	TRBJ1-6	NA	NA	TGTGCCAGCAAACGGGGCGGCAATTCACCCCTCCACTTT	CASKRGGNSPLHF
TRBV18	TRBJ2-2	NA	NA	TGTGCCAGCTCACCACCTTCCAGGCACACCGGGGAGCTGTTTTTT	CASSPPSRHTGELFF
TRBV12-3/TRBV12-4	TRBJ2-2	NA	NA	TGTGCCAGCCTAGCCGGGGAGCTGTTTTTT	CASLAGELFF
TRBV9	TRBJ1-4	NA	NA	TGTGCCAGCAGCACGAGGGGTGGGGGCGCTTACGAAAAACTGTTTTTT	CASSTRGGGAYEKLFF
TRBV3-1/TRBV3-2	TRBJ1-3	NA	NA	TGTGCCAGCAGCCAAACGGGGGGCACTGGAAACACCATATATTTT	CASSQTGGTGNTIYF
TRBV5-1	TRBJ2-3	NA	TRBD2	TGCGCCAGCAGTTTTGGCGGGAGCGGGGGAGATACGCAGTATTTT	CASSFGGSGGDTQYF